This T cell receptor (beta chain) came from a study of sequential checkpoint blockade in melanoma. Study background: TCRβ was sequenced from DNA of 90 or so pretreatment tumors. Twenty-two patients had matched tumor biopsies before treatment and at week 13 after nivolumab or ipilimumab alone.

Study results and caveats: Pretreatment TIL clonality tracked with response in the nivolumab-first arm.

This clone was counted only a few times. The antigen is not known. Repertoires were generated with immunoSEQ multiplex PCR, while TCRdb's copy carries only in-frame clones and drops some. The data contain 20,000 to 25,000 clones, approximately 30% of them seen just once; the ten biggest clones take up 5.5% to 7.5%. Trimming took off 3 bases at V and 0 bases at J, with 15 bases between the two ends. The CDR3 runs 17 residues. Per germline, CDR1 LNHDA and CDR2 SQIVND (reference sequence). Treatment of the sample: randomized to nivolumab then ipilimumab (arm A) or the reverse (arm B). The V and J genes are TRBV19 and TRBJ2-1, with D tentatively TRBD1 or TRBD2 (5 bases each). This specimen consisted of tumor tissue (inferred from file names), obtained from a patient given nivolumab and ipilimumab in sequence. The TCR sequence derives from a human donor with melanoma. CDR3 protein: CASSISGPWSSYNEQFF. As DNA, the CDR3 is TGTGCCAGTAGTATTTCGGGGCCCTGGAGCTCCTACAATGAGCAGTTCTTC.